The 8 T cell receptor beta chains given below trace back to one sample, sequenced in a study of cytomegalovirus exposure and HLA in healthy donors. 60 Vbeta and 13 Jbeta primers were used in PCR. Generated by immunoSEQ multiplex PCR, the TCRdb table keeps only in-frame clones and is missing some. Here the sample spans some 91,000 clones, around 76% being singletons. The sample was PBMCs. Receptors were obtained from a man between 40 and 49 years old in good health and CMV-seropositive.

This chain joins TRBV7-9 and TRBJ1-6; 7 nucleotides agree with TRBD1. The germline V gene has CDR1 SEHNR and CDR2 FQNEAQ (reference sequence). This CDR3 is built from 15 residues. V lost 2 bases, J lost 6 bases, and 4 bases stayed unmatched. CDR3 in amino acids: CASSLSQGGNSPLHF. In nucleotides, the CDR3 is TGTGCCAGCAGCTTAAGTCAGGGGGGTAATTCACCCCTCCACTTT.

This clone was recorded a few times. The V and J genes are TRBV7-2 and TRBJ2-2, with 7 bases fitting TRBD1. With V trimmed by 2 bases and J by 5 bases, 8 bases remained unmatched. This CDR3 has 16 residues. Germline lookup yields CDR1 SGHTA and CDR2 FQGNSA. CDR3 nucleotides: TGTGCCAGCAGCTTACGGGTACAGGGGTGGACCGGGGAGCTGTTTTTT. Amino acids: CASSLRVQGWTGELFF.

The V call is TRBV19, the J call TRBJ2-7; D is perhaps TRBD1 (6 bases). V was pared by 5 bases and J by 6 bases, with 14 bases between. The CDR3 covers 13 residues. Germline V gene sequence: CDR1 LNHDA, CDR2 SQIVND (reference sequence). The CDR3 loop reads CASSAGQLSEQYF. In nucleotides, the CDR3 is TGTGCCAGTAGTGCCGGACAGCTTTCCGAGCAGTACTTC.

The chain recombines TRBV18 with TRBJ2-1; D possibly corresponds to TRBD2 (6 bases). Trimming removed 5 bases at V and 9 bases at J, with 20 bases between. In germline, CDR1 is KGHSH, CDR2 LQKENI. The CDR3 runs to 15 residues. The CDR3 DNA sequence: TGTGCCAGCTCAAAAACGTGGGCTAGCGCCGGTGAGCAGTTCTTC. Translated: CASSKTWASAGEQFF.

The chain uses TRBV6-6 and TRBJ1-5, with D hard to call. The CDR3 extends over 15 amino acids. V was clipped by 2 bases and J by 0 bases, with 8 bases between them. The germline CDR1 and CDR2 sequences are MNHNY and SVGAGI (reference sequence). For the CDR3, the DNA is TGTGCCAGCAGTTACCCCCAGTATAGCAATCAGCCCCAGCATTTT. Translation gives CASSYPQYSNQPQHF.

This clone was detected only a few times. The chain carries TRBV7-3 and TRBJ1-1, with no clear D. Per germline, CDR1 SGHTA and CDR2 FQGTGA. There are 13 residues in the CDR3. Trimming stripped 1 base from V and 5 bases from J, with 8 bases between. The CDR3 sequence: CASSLRRETEAFF. The CDR3 DNA is TGTGCCAGCAGCTTAAGGAGGGAGACTGAAGCTTTCTTT.

The genes are TRBV5-5 and TRBJ2-7, with D perhaps TRBD2 (5 bases). CDR1 is SGHKS, CDR2 YYEKEE, per germline (reference sequence). V lost 1 base to trimming and J lost 4 bases, with 6 bases between them. CDR3 size: 12 residues. Written as DNA, the CDR3 is TGTGCCAGCAGCTTGCGAGGGTACGAGCAGTACTTC. As protein: CASSLRGYEQYF.

This clone occurred a few times. The same CDR3 also results from other DNA sequences found in this sample. This chain links TRBV7-2 with TRBJ2-7; no reliable D call. CDR1 SGHTA and CDR2 FQGNSA come from the germline V gene. This CDR3 region has 12 residues. The V end lost 5 bases, the J end lost 6 bases, and 11 bases lay between the germline ends. CDR3 in amino acids: CASSRLVSEQYF. In nucleotides, the CDR3 is TGTGCCAGCAGCCGGCTAGTTTCCGAGCAGTACTTC.